The rows below give T cell receptor beta chains drawn from one sample of a study of CD8 T cells in Susac syndrome. TCRdb independently ran MiXCR on the immunoSEQ multiplex PCR reads; one entry per CDR3 protein. Of roughly 100,000 distinct CDR3 sequences listed, roughly 94% are singletons. The sample consisted of CD8+ T cells from PBMCs. The receptors were gathered from a human donor with Susac syndrome. The CDR3 runs from the conserved cysteine through the conserved F or W.

v_call cdr3_aa
TRBV20-1 CSARDPSMGYEQYF
TRBV5-1 CASSLELGPGSVNEQFF
TRBV27 CASRPGLKMNEQYF
TRBV29-1 CSVEEQGIGETQYF
TRBV12-3/TRBV12-4 CASSLGTFGNTIYF
TRBV19 CASRRGQGTGELFF
TRBV5-1 CASSFGTGSSYEQYF
TRBV20-1 CSARGGPRSNEQFF
TRBV20-1 CSARGRGDYGYTF
TRBV6-6 CASSSGRAEAFF
TRBV20-1 CSARDSRTANYGYTF
TRBV25-1 CASSEYGSETQYF
TRBV9 CASSVGQNPTGELFF
TRBV6-5 CASSYSGGNQPQHF
TRBV2 CASSGNPSGVETQYF
TRBV14 CASNQGQGHGGNSPLHF
TRBV3-1 CASSPGHPNTEAFF
TRBV7-8 CASSSTGRGDTQYF
TRBV20-1 CSATGFSSYNSPLHF
TRBV20-1 CSAAIAGGPYYEQFF
TRBV12-3/TRBV12-4 CASSPYEGNNQPQHF
TRBV9 CASSVGGLATDTQYF
TRBV7-3 CASSLDVRGTEAFF
TRBV12-3/TRBV12-4 CASSQVTGGQPQHF
TRBV20-1 CSARGPDTGELFF
TRBV29-1 CSGTDNYGYTF
TRBV3-1 CASSQGLAGMWNEQFF
TRBV7-9 CASSSPTGTGGERGTQYF
TRBV20-1 CSVPTSSRETQYF
TRBV27 CASKQAPGIEGYTF
TRBV7-9 CASSPASTDTQYF
TRBV9 CASSEGARIYGYTF
TRBV5-1 CASSWRTSGEYEQYF
TRBV14 CASSQDGQGPQETQYF
TRBV7-6 CASSSRDRVGETQYF
TRBV29-1 CNTDRNYGYTF
TRBV12-3/TRBV12-4 CASSWNTQYF
TRBV5-1 CASSSRQGAAFEQFF